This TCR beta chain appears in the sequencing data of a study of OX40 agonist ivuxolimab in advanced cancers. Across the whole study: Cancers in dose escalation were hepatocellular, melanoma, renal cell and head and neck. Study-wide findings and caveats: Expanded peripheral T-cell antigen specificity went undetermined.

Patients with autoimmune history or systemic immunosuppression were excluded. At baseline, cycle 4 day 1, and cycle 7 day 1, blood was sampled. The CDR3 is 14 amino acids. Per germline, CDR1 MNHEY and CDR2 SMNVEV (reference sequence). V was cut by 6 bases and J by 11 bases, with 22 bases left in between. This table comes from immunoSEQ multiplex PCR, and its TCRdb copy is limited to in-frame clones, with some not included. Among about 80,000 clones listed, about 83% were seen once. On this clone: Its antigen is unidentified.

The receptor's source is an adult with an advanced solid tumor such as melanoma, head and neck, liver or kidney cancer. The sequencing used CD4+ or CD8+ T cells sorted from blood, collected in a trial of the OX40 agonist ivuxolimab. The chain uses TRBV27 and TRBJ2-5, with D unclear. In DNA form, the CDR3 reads TGTGCCAGCAGACCCACCTCTGCCCCGGGTGAGCAGTACTTC. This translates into CASRPTSAPGEQYF.